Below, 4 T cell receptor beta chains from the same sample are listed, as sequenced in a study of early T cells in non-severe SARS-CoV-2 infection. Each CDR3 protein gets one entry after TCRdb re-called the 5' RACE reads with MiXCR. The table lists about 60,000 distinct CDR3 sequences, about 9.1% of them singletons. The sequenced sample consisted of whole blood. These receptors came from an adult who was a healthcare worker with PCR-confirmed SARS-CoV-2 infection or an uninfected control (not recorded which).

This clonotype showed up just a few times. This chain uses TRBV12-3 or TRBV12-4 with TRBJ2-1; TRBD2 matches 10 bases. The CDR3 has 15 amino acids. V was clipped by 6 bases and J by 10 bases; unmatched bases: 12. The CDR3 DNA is TGTGCCAGCAGGTGGACTAGCGGAGTGATCGGCGAGCAGTTCTTC. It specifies CASRWTSGVIGEQFF.

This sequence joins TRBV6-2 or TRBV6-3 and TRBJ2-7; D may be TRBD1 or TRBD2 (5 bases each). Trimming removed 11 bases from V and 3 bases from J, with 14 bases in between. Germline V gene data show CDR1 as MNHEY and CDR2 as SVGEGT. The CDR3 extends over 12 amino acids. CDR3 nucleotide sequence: TGTGCCGCCCAAAGGGACCTCTACGAGCAGTACTTC. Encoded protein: CAAQRDLYEQYF.

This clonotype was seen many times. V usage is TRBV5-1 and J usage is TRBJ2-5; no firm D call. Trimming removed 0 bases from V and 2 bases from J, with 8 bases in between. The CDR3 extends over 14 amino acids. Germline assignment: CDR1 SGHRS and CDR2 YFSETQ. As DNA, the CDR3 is TGCGCCAGCAGCTTGGACGTCACTCAAGAGACCCAGTACTTC. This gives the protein CASSLDVTQETQYF. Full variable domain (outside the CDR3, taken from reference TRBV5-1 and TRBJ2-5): KAGVTQTPRYLIKTRGQQVTLSCSPISGHRSVSWYQQTPGQGLQFLFEYFSETQRNKGNFPGRFSGRQFSNSRSEMNVSTLELGDSALYLCASSLDVTQETQYFGPGTRLLVL.

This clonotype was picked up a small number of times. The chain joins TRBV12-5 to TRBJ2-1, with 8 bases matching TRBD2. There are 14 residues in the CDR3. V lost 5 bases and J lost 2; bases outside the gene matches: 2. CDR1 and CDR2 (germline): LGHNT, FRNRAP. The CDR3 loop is CASGIAGTYNEQFF. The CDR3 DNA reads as TGTGCTAGTGGTATAGCGGGGACCTACAATGAGCAGTTCTTC.